The 14 T cell receptor beta chains given below trace back to one sample, sequenced in a study of T cells in Graves' hyperthyroidism and ophthalmopathy. Amplification yielded TCR beta CDR3 regions, with RNA transcripts as the source. The HTBI primer set served for first-round RT-PCR of the TCR CDR3. TCRdb called the multiplex PCR reads again in MiXCR, with one record for every CDR3 protein. The sample lists around 380,000 distinct CDR3 sequences; roughly 14% were seen once. Source material: blood. The receptors were sampled from a man aged 25-40 years with Graves' hyperthyroidism that later progressed to Graves' ophthalmopathy.

There are many counts of this clonotype. The genes are TRBV24-1 and TRBJ1-5; 11 bases map to TRBD1. Trimming at V came to 3 bases and at J to 1 base, leaving 13 bases not matched to a gene. Per germline, CDR1 KGHDR and CDR2 SFDVKD. This CDR3 is built from 20 residues. As DNA, the CDR3 is TGTGCCACCAGTGATCCCTGGACAGGGGGCCCAGGGTCGAGCAATCAGCCCCAGCATTTT. Translation: CATSDPWTGGPGSSNQPQHF.

As concerns this clonotype: A much larger clone sits a single nucleotide away, making a read error possible. In DNA, the CDR3 is TGTGCCAGCAGCGTAGGGACAGGAGATAATTTACCCCTCCACTTT. Its protein is CASSVGTGDNLPLHF. The chain recombines TRBV9 with TRBJ1-6; 7 nucleotides align to TRBD1. This CDR3 region has 15 residues. The V gene's germline CDR1 is SGDLS and CDR2 YYNGEE.

The chain joins TRBV3-1 to TRBJ1-2; D gene ambiguous. From germline, CDR1 is LGHDT and CDR2 YNNKEL (reference sequence). V lost 0 bases, J lost 7 bases, and 6 bases lay in between. This CDR3 comprises 12 residues. The CDR3 here is CASSQEGSGYTF. The CDR3 DNA reads as TGTGCCAGCAGCCAAGAGGGCTCTGGCTACACCTTC.

This clonotype was counted ten times or more. The genes are TRBV11-2 and TRBJ2-5, with 8 nucleotides matching TRBD1. Looked up from germline, CDR1 is SGHAT and CDR2 is FQNNGV. J lost 5 bases, V lost 5 bases, and 7 bases had no gene match. There are 14 residues in the CDR3. The CDR3 region is CASSRPTGVETQYF. In DNA, the CDR3 is TGTGCCAGCAGCCGCCCGACAGGGGTTGAGACCCAGTACTTC.

This clonotype has at least ten counts. The V call is TRBV12-3 or TRBV12-4, the J call TRBJ1-5; D is unresolved. This CDR3 has 15 amino acids. V was trimmed by 6 bases and J by 0 bases, leaving 12 bases between them. The CDR3 reads CASSTNSYSNQPQHF. The CDR3, as DNA: TGTGCCAGCAGCACTAATAGTTATAGCAATCAGCCCCAGCATTTT.

This clonotype has a handful of counts. The V and J genes are TRBV27 and TRBJ1-1; no clear D. The CDR3 runs 13 residues. Trimming cost V 4 bases and J 1 base, with 7 bases left between them. The V gene's germline CDR1 is MNHEY and CDR2 SMNVEV (reference sequence). CDR3 sequence (DNA): TGTGCCAGCAGTTATAACCCGAACACTGAAGCTTTCTTT. This translates into CASSYNPNTEAFF.

V and J are TRBV14 and TRBJ2-7; D gene unclear. V was clipped by 1 base and J by 6 bases, with 7 bases between them. The germline V gene has CDR1 SGHDN and CDR2 FVKESK. The CDR3 covers 12 residues. CDR3 nucleotides: TGTGCCAGCAGCCAAGGGCATGTCGAGCAGTACTTC. Its translation is CASSQGHVEQYF.

This clonotype has ten or more counts. V is TRBV11-3 and J is TRBJ2-7; no reliable D call. The CDR3 covers 12 residues. V was trimmed by 6 bases and J by 6 bases, leaving 12 bases between them. Germline CDR1 is SGHNT and CDR2 is YENEEA. The CDR3 coding sequence is TGTGCCAGCAGAGGACCGGGTTTCGAGCAGTACTTC. Translated: CASRGPGFEQYF.

This clonotype came up many times. The chain uses TRBV6-1 and TRBJ2-7, with 11 bases fitting TRBD1. The germline V gene has CDR1 MNHNS and CDR2 SASEGT. V was pared by 2 bases and J by 2 bases, with 2 bases of the junction left unmatched. This CDR3 is built from 15 residues. CDR3 bases: TGTGCCAGCAGTGAACCGGGACAGGGGGCCTACGAGCAGTACTTC. The encoded protein is CASSEPGQGAYEQYF.

This clonotype was seen ten or more times. The chain joins TRBV24-1 to TRBJ2-2, with 7 nucleotides matching TRBD1. V gave up 4 bases and J gave up 4 bases; unmatched junction bases: 11. CDR1 KGHDR and CDR2 SFDVKD come from the germline V gene. The CDR3 sequence is 17 residues long. The CDR3 region has the DNA TGTGCCACCAGTGACCTCACCCAGACAGGGATCACCGGGGAGCTGTTTTTT. This codes for CATSDLTQTGITGELFF.

Ten or more counts support this clonotype. The J gene is TRBJ2-5, the V gene TRBV4-2; D perhaps matches TRBD2 (6 bases). The CDR3 spans 13 residues. Germline CDR1 reads LGHNA; CDR2 reads YNFKEQ. With 1 base removed from V and 5 bases from J, the gap between germline ends came to 8 bases. Written as DNA, the CDR3 is TGTGCCAGCAGCCAAGGGAGGGGTGAGACCCAGTACTTC. Encoded protein: CASSQGRGETQYF.

In this sample, this clonotype turned up a few times. The J gene is TRBJ2-2, the V gene TRBV7-9; D unresolved. The germline gives CDR1 SEHNR, CDR2 FQNEAQ (reference sequence). CDR3 length: 13 residues. V lost 1 base, J lost 6 bases, and 6 bases lay in between. The CDR3 sequence: CASSLEGPGELFF. The CDR3 coding sequence is TGTGCCAGCAGCTTAGAGGGTCCCGGGGAGCTGTTTTTT.

This clonotype turned up a few times. The J gene is TRBJ1-6, the V gene TRBV30; possible D gene TRBD1, 5 bases. V lost 1 base, J lost 3 bases, and 10 bases lay in between. CDR3 size: 15 residues. Germline V gives CDR1 GTSNPN, CDR2 SVGIG (reference sequence). This CDR3 is CAWSGRVGYNSPLHF. The CDR3 nucleotides read TGTGCCTGGAGTGGCAGGGTAGGCTATAATTCACCCCTCCACTTT.

As regards this clonotype: Given a much more abundant clone one base away, this may be a read error. The chain combines TRBV20-1 with TRBJ2-7; possibly TRBD2 for D (5 bases). V was trimmed by 3 bases and J by 0 bases, leaving 12 bases between them. In germline, CDR1 is DFQATT, CDR2 SNEGSKA (reference sequence). There are 14 residues in the CDR3. This CDR3 is CSASHRGDSYEQYF. As DNA, the CDR3 is TGCAGTGCTAGTCACCGGGGAGACTCCTACGAGCAGTACTTC.